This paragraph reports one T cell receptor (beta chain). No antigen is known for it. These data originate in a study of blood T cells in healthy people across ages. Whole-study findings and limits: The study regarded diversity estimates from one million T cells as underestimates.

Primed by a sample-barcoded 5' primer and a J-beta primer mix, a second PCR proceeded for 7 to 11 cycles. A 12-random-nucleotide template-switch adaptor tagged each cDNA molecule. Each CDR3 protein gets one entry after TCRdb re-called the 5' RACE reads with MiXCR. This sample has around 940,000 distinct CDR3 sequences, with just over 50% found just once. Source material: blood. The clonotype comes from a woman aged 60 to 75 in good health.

As DNA, the CDR3 is TGTGCCAGCAGTTTCTGGAAGGGACTAGCGGGAGCGGATGAGCAGTTCTTC. Translated: CASSFWKGLAGADEQFF. The V and J genes are TRBV12-3 or TRBV12-4 and TRBJ2-1, with 14 positions matching TRBD2. J lost 8 bases, V lost 3 bases, and 9 bases had no gene match. The CDR3 has 17 residues.